A selection of T cell receptor beta chains follows, all from one sample in a study of response to subunit inactivated influenza vaccine. A single record per CDR3 protein comes from TCRdb applying MiXCR to the RT-PCR reads. The data show 150,000 or so distinct CDR3 sequences, around 10% seen once. The sequences come from CD8+ T cells sorted from PBMCs, collected less than 25 months after vaccination. Receptor source: a man aged 45 to 70 who received an inactivated influenza vaccine. The CDR3 runs from the conserved cysteine through the conserved F or W. The D gene is left open where the match is weak. Only part of the rows carry a size: once, few, many, or a class if the clone is expanded.

NA	TRBV24-1	NA	TRBJ2-1	TGTGCCACAGAGGACCTAGACAATGAGCAGTTCTTC	CATEDLDNEQFF
TRBD2	TRBV14	NA	TRBJ2-3	TGTGCCAGCAGTCTCGGGACTAGCGGGAGGCTAGAGTTTTATACGCAGTATTTT	CASSLGTSGRLEFYTQYF
TRBD1	TRBV12-5	few	TRBJ2-1	TGTGCTAGCACCGGACAGGGGAGGGGTGAGCAGTTCTTC	CASTGQGRGEQFF
NA	TRBV20-1	NA	TRBJ2-3	TGCAGTGCCGAGACTCGAACTCAGAGCACAGATACGCAGTATTTT	CSAETRTQSTDTQYF
NA	TRBV9	few	TRBJ2-7	TGTGCCAGCAGCGTAGGGGGACGCGTCTACGAGCAGTACTTC	CASSVGGRVYEQYF
TRBD2	TRBV10-2	NA	TRBJ2-3	TGCGCCAGCAGAGGACTAGCGGGGCAAGATACGCAGTATTTT	CASRGLAGQDTQYF
TRBD2	TRBV10-3	few	TRBJ2-1	TGTGCCATCAGTGAATTAACTAGCGGGGAATCCTACAATGAGCAGTTCTTC	CAISELTSGESYNEQFF
NA	TRBV27	few	TRBJ2-3	TGTGCCAGCAGTCCGGATATGGCAGACTACACAGATACGCAGTATTTT	CASSPDMADYTDTQYF
TRBD2	TRBV2	few	TRBJ2-1	TGTGCCAGCAAGGGCGGGAGTCCCTACAATGAGCAGTTCTTC	CASKGGSPYNEQFF
NA	TRBV9	few	TRBJ2-7	TGTGCCAGCAGCGTAGACACGTCCTACGAGCAGTACTTC	CASSVDTSYEQYF
NA	TRBV5-1	many	TRBJ2-7	TGCGCCAGCACCTGGGAGGTAGGCTCCTACGAGCAGTACTTC	CASTWEVGSYEQYF
NA	TRBV12-3/TRBV12-4	few	TRBJ1-3	TGTGCCAGCAGTTCATCCCGACAGGTATCCTCTGGAAACACCATATATTTT	CASSSSRQVSSGNTIYF
TRBD1	TRBV3-1	many	TRBJ2-5	TGTGCCAGCAGCCCCCGCCACGGGGACAGTAAGGGGGAAGAGACCCAGTACTTC	CASSPRHGDSKGEETQYF
TRBD2	TRBV10-3	few	TRBJ2-2	TGTGCCATCAGTGGGACTAGCGGACCTCTTTTCGGGGAGCTGTTTTTT	CAISGTSGPLFGELFF
NA	TRBV7-6	few	TRBJ2-7	TGTGCCAGCAGCTCCAATTTGCTAGCGATCAGCGAGCAGTACTTC	CASSSNLLAISEQYF
NA	TRBV3-1	few	TRBJ2-7	TGTGCCAGCAGCCAAGATCGTTTTTGGGGGCCCCCTCCTCCAGACGAGCAGTACTTC	CASSQDRFWGPPPPDEQYF
NA	TRBV12-3/TRBV12-4	NA	TRBJ2-2	TGTGCCAGCAGTCCCTATGGGGCCACCGGGGAGCTGTTTTTT	CASSPYGATGELFF
NA	TRBV13	few	TRBJ2-3	TGTGCCAGCAGCCCGAGGGACGGCACAGATACGCAGTATTTT	CASSPRDGTDTQYF
TRBD2	TRBV28	few	TRBJ2-2	TGTGCCAGCGAGAGCGGGAGAAGAACCGGGGAGCTGTTTTTT	CASESGRRTGELFF
NA	TRBV6-2/TRBV6-3	NA	TRBJ2-1	TGTGCCAGCACGGAAACTAGCACGTACAATGAGCAGTTCTTC	CASTETSTYNEQFF